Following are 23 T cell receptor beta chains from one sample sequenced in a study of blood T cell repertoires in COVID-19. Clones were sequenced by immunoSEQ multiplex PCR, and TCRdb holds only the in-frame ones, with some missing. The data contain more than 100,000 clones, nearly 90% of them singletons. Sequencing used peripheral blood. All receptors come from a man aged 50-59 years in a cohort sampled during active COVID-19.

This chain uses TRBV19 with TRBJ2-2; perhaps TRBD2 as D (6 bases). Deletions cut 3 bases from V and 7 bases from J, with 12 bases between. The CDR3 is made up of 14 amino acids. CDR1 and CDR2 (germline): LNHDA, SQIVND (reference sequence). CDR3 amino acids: CASSIGRGDGELFF. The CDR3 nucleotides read TGTGCCAGTAGTATCGGGAGAGGGGACGGGGAGCTGTTTTTT. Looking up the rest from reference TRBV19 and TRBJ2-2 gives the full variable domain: DGGITQSPKYLFRKEGQNVTLSCEQNLNHDAMYWYRQDPGQGLRLIYYSQIVNDFQKGDIAEGYSVSREKKESFPLTVTSAQKNPTAFYLCASSIGRGDGELFFGEGSRLTVL.

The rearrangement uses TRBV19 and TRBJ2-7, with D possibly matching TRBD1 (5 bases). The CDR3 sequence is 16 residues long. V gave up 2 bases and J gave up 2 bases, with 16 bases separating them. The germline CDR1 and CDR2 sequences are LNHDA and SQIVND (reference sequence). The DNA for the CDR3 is TGTGCCAGTAGTATACAGGGTGCTAACCAAGCCTACGAGCAGTACTTC. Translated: CASSIQGANQAYEQYF.

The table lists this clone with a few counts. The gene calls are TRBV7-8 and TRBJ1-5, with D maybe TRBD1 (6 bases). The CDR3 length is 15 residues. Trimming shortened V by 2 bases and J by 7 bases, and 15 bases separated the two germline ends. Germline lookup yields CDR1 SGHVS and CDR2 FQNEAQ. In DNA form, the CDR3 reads TGTGCCAGCAGCTTAAGTGGAGACAGGAGACAGCCCCAGCATTTT. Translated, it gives CASSLSGDRRQPQHF.

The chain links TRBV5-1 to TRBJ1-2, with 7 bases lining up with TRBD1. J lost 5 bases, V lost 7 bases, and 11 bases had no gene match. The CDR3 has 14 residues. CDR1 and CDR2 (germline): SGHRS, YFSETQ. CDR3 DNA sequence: TGCGCCAGCGCTCCGGGGACAGCGGTATATGGCTACACCTTC. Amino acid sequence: CASAPGTAVYGYTF.

CDR3 loop: CASSPSGGAGETQYF. Here the CDR3 DNA reads TGTGCCAGCAGTCCTAGCGGGGGGGCCGGCGAGACCCAGTACTTC. This chain uses TRBV2 with TRBJ2-5, with TRBD2 identical over 12 bases. The CDR3 is 15 residues long. Germline V gene sequence: CDR1 SNHLY, CDR2 FYNNEI. The V segment lost 5 bases and the J segment 5 bases; nucleotides outside the gene matches: 6. Complete variable domain (other parts from reference TRBV2 and TRBJ2-5): EPEVTQTPSHQVTQMGQEVILRCVPISNHLYFYWYRQILGQKVEFLVSFYNNEISEKSEIFDDQFSVERPDGSNFTLKIRSTKLEDSAMYFCASSPSGGAGETQYFGPGTRLLVL.

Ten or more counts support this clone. This CDR3 reads CASTDRVNSPLHF. The CDR3 DNA reads as TGTGCCAGTACAGACAGGGTGAATTCACCCCTCCACTTT. This rearrangement joins TRBV19 to TRBJ1-6; 7 positions match TRBD1. CDR3 length: 13 amino acids. The germline gives CDR1 LNHDA, CDR2 SQIVND (reference sequence). V lost 7 bases and J lost 7; bases outside the gene matches: 4.

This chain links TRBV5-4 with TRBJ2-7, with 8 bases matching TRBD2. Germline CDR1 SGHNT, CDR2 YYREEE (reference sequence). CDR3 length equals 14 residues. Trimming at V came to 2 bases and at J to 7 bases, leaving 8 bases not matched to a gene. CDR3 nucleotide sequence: TGTGCCAGCAGCTTAGCCTCGGGGGGGCGGGAGCAGTACTTC. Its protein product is CASSLASGGREQYF. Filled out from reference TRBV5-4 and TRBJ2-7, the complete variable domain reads ETGVTQSPTHLIKTRGQQVTLRCSSQSGHNTVSWYQQALGQGPQFIFQYYREEENGRGNFPPRFSGLQFPNYSSELNVNALELDDSALYLCASSLASGGREQYFGPGTRLTVT.

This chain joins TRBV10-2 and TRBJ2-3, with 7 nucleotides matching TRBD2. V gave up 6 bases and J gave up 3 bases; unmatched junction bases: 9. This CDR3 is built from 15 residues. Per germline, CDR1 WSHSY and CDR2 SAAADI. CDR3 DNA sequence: TGCGCCAGCAGGGACTGGCGGGGAGGGACAGATACGCAGTATTTT. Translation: CASRDWRGGTDTQYF.

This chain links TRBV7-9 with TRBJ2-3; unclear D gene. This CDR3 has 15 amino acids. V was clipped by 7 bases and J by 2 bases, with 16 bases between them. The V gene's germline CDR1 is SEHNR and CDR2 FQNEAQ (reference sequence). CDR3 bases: TGTGCCAGCAACAGAAGTCCCCTTTCCACAGATACGCAGTATTTT. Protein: CASNRSPLSTDTQYF.

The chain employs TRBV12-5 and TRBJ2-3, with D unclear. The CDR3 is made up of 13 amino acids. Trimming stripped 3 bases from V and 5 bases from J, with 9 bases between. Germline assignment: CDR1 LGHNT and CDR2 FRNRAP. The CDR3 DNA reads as TGTGCTAGTGGTTTAACTCACGGAGATACGCAGTATTTT. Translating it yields CASGLTHGDTQYF.

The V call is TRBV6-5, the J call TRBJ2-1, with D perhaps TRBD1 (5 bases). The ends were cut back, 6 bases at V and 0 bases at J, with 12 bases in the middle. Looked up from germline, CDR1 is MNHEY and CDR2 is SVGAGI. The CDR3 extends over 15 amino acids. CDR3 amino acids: CASRRRQSSYNEQFF. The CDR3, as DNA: TGTGCCAGCAGGAGAAGACAGAGCTCCTACAATGAGCAGTTCTTC.

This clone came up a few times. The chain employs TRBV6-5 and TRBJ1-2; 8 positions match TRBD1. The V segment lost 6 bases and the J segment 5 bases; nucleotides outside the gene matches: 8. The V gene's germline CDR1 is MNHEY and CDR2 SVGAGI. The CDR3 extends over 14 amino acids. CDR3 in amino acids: CASSNSGGRYGYTF. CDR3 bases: TGTGCCAGCAGCAACTCAGGGGGCCGGTATGGCTACACCTTC.

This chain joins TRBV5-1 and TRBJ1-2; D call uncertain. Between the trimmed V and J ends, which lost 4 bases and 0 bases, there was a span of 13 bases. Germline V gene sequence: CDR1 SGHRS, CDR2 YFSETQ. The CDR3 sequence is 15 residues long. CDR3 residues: CASSATFRANYGYTF. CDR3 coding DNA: TGCGCCAGCAGCGCGACATTTAGAGCTAACTATGGCTACACCTTC. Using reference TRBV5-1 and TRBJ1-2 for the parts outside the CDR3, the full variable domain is KAGVTQTPRYLIKTRGQQVTLSCSPISGHRSVSWYQQTPGQGLQFLFEYFSETQRNKGNFPGRFSGRQFSNSRSEMNVSTLELGDSALYLCASSATFRANYGYTFGSGTRLTVV.

The CDR3 DNA is TGTGCCAGCAGTTTAGCGGGGGGGAGAACCTACAATGAGCAGTTCTTC. The encoded protein is CASSLAGGRTYNEQFF. The rearrangement links TRBV6-2 or TRBV6-3 to TRBJ2-1, with 11 bases aligning to TRBD2. CDR1 and CDR2 from the germline V gene are MNHEY and SVGEGT. V gave up 4 bases and J gave up 2 bases; unmatched junction bases: 4. The CDR3 length is 16 residues.

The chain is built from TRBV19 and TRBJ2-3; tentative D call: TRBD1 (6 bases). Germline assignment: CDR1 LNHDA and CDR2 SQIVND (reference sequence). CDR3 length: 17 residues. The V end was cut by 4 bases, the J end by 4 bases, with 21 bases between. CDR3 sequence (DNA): TGTGCCAGTAGTAGGACTGACAGGACCCGAAGGGCAGATACGCAGTATTTT. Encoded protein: CASSRTDRTRRADTQYF.

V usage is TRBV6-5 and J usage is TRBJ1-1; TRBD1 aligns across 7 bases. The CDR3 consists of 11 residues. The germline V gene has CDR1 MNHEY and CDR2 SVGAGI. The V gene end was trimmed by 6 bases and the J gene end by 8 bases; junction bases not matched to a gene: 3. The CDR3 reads CASSTDREAFF. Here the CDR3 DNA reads TGTGCCAGCAGCACGGACAGGGAAGCTTTCTTT.

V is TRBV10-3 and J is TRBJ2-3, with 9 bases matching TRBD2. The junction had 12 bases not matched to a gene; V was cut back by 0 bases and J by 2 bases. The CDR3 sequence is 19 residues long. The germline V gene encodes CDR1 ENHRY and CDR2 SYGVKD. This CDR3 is CAISESRTGAGGSTDTQYF. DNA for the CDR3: TGTGCCATCAGTGAGTCAAGGACGGGAGCGGGGGGTTCCACAGATACGCAGTATTTT.

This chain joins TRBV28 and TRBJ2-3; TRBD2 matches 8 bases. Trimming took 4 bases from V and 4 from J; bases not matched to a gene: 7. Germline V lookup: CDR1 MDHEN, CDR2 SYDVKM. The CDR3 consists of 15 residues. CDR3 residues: CASSSGGLKADTQYF. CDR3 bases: TGTGCCAGCAGTTCGGGGGGGCTGAAGGCAGATACGCAGTATTTT.

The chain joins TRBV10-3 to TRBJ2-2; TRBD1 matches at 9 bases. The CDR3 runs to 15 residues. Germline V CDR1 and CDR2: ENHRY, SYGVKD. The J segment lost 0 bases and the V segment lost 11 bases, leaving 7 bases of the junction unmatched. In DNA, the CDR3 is TGTGCCGTGCGACAGGGGGGCGCGAACACCGGGGAGCTGTTTTTT. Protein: CAVRQGGANTGELFF.

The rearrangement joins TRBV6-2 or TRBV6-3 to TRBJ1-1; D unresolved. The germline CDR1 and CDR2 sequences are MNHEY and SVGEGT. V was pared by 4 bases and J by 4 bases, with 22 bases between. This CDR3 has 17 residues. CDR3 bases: TGTGCCAGCAGTTTCCGAGGCCTGGGAGTAGGCGGCACTGAAGCTTTCTTT. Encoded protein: CASSFRGLGVGGTEAFF.

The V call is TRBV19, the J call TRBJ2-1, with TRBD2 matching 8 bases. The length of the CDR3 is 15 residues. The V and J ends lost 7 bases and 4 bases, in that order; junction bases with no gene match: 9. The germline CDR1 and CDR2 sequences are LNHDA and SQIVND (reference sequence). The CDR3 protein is CASTEGGGWYNEQFF. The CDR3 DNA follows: TGTGCCAGTACGGAGGGCGGGGGGTGGTACAATGAGCAGTTCTTC.

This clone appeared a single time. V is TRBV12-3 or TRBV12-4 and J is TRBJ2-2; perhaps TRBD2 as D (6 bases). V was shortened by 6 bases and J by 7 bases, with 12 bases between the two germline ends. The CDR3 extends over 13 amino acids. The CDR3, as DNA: TGTGCCAGCAGCCGGGGGTATGGCGGGGAGCTGTTTTTT. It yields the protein CASSRGYGGELFF.

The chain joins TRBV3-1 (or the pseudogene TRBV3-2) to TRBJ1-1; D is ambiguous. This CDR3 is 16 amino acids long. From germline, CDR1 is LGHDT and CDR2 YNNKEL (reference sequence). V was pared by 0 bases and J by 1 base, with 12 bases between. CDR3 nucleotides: TGTGCCAGCAGCCAAGAGAGGGCGCGAGGGAACACTGAAGCTTTCTTT. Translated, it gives CASSQERARGNTEAFF.